This T cell receptor (beta chain) comes out of a study of T cell repertoires in cytomegalovirus infection. This clonotype came up a few times. CDR1 DFQATT and CDR2 SNEGSKA come from the germline V gene (reference sequence). Trimming left V 0 bases short and J 4 bases short, with 10 bases between. This CDR3 region has 14 residues. Via MiXCR, TCRdb re-called the reads, giving one row per CDR3 protein. The table records about 740,000 distinct CDR3 sequences, 35% to 40% of them present only once. The receptor was isolated from a human donor in good health (CMV status not recorded). Some clones in this sample may be carry-over from other donors' samples. The sample taken for sequencing was PBMCs. The J gene is TRBJ1-5, the V gene TRBV20-1; perhaps TRBD1 as D (6 bases). CDR3 loop: CSARDSRGNQPQHF. In DNA, the CDR3 is TGCAGTGCTAGAGATAGCAGGGGTAATCAGCCCCAGCATTTT.